This T cell receptor beta chain originates from a study of cytomegalovirus exposure and HLA in healthy donors. For the study at large: Around 78 million unique TCRs, all from HLA-typed donors, were included in an early release of the data.

As regards this clone: Its antigen remains unknown.

PCR amplification relied on 60 Vbeta primers (plus 13 Jbeta primers). Profiled with immunoSEQ multiplex PCR; TCRdb holds only in-frame clones, not every one. The table has approximately 85,000 clones, less than 65% seen once. Study conclusions and caveats: It was about 180 TCR beta chains that were listed as cytomegalovirus-associated. Later on, analysis showed that most CMV-associated TCR beta chains appeared to be HLA-restricted. In the analysis, some V segments, TRBV6-2 and TRBV6-3 included, were excluded as indistinguishable.

In germline, CDR1 is PRHDT, CDR2 FYEKMQ (reference sequence). This CDR3 is built from 13 residues. Trimming shortened V by 8 bases and J by 6 bases, and 15 bases separated the two germline ends. The J gene is TRBJ2-3, the V gene TRBV13; a possible D gene is TRBD1 (5 bases). This clonotype originated in a woman aged 30 to 39 in good health and CMV-seropositive. Sequencing was done on a sample of PBMCs. The CDR3 reads CASSIGVLDTQYF. In nucleotides, the CDR3 is TGTGCCAGCTCAATAGGGGTGCTGGATACGCAGTATTTT.